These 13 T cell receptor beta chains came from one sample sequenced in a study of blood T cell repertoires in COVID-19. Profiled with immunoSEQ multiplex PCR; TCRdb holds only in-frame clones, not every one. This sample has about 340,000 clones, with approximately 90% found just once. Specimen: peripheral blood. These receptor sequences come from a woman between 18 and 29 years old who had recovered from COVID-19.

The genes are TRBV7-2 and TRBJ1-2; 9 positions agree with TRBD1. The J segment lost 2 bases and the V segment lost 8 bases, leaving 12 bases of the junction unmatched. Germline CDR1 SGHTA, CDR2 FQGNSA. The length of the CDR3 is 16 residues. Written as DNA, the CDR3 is TGTGCCAGCCGCCCGGCCGGGACAGGGACCAACTATGGCTACACCTTC. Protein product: CASRPAGTGTNYGYTF.

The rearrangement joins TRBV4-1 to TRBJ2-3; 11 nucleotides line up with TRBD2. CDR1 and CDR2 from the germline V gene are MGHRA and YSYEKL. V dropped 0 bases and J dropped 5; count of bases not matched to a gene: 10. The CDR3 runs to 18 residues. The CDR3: CASSQDVVAGGPVDTQYF. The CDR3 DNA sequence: TGCGCCAGCAGCCAAGATGTAGTAGCGGGAGGGCCAGTAGATACGCAGTATTTT.

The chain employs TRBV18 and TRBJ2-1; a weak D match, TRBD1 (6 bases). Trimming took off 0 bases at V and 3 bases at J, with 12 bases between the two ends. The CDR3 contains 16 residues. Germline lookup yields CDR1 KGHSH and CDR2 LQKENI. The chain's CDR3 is CASSPPRAGDYNEQFF. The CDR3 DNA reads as TGTGCCAGCTCACCACCGAGGGCAGGGGACTACAATGAGCAGTTCTTC.

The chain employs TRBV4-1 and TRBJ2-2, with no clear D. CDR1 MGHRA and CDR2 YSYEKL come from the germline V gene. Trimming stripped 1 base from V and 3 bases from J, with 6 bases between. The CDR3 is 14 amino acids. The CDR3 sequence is CASSQAIDTGELFF. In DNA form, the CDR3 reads TGCGCCAGCAGCCAAGCCATAGACACCGGGGAGCTGTTTTTT.

The CDR3 DNA follows: TGTGCCAGCTCACCCCCTAGCGGAACGTACCAAGAGACCCAGTACTTC. It codes for CASSPPSGTYQETQYF. This chain connects TRBV18 to TRBJ2-5; 7 positions agree with TRBD2. This CDR3 spans 16 amino acids. Germline loops: CDR1 KGHSH, CDR2 LQKENI. Germline trimming cut 3 bases from V and 0 bases from J; bases unmatched to any gene: 7.

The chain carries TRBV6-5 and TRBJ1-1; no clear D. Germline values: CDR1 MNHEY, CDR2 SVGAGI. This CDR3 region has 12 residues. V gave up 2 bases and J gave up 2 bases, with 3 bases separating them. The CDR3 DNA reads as TGTGCCAGCAGTTACCCAAACACTGAAGCTTTCTTT. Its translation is CASSYPNTEAFF.

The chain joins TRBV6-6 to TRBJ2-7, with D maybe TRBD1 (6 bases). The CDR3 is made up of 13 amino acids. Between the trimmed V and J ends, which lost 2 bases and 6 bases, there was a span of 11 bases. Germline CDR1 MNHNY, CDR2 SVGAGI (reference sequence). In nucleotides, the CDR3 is TGTGCCAGCAGTTACGGGGGCAGGGCCGAGCAGTACGTC. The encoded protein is CASSYGGRAEQYV.

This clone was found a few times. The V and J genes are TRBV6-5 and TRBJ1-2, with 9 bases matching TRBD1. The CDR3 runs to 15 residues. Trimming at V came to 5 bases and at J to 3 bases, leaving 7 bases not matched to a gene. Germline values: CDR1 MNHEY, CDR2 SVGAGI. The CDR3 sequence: CASSPPGQGYYGYTF. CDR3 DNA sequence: TGTGCCAGCAGTCCTCCGGGACAGGGATACTATGGCTACACCTTC.

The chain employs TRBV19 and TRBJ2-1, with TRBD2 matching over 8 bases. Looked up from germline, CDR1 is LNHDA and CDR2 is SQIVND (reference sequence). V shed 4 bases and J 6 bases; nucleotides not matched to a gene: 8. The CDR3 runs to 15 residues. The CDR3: CASSRSGRASNEQFF. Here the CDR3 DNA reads TGTGCCAGTAGTAGGTCCGGGAGGGCCTCCAATGAGCAGTTCTTC.

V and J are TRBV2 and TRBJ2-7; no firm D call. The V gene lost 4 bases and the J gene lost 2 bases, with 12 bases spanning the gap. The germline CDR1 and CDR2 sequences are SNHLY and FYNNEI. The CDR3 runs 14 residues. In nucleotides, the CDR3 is TGTGCCAGCAGTGGGGCGAACGCAACCTACGAGCAGTACGTC. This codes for CASSGANATYEQYV.

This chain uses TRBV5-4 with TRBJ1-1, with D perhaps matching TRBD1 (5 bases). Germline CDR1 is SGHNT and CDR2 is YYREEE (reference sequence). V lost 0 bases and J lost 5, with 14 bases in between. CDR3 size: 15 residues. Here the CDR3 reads CASSLGAQSGTEAFF. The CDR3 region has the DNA TGTGCCAGCAGCTTGGGGGCACAGTCAGGGACTGAAGCTTTCTTT.

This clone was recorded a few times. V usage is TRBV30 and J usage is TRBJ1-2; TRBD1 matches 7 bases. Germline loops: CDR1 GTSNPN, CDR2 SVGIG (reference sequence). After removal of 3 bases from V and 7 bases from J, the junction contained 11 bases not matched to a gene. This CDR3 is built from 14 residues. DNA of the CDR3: TGTGCCTGGAGCGGTAACCGAGACAGGGTTGGCTACACCTTC. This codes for CAWSGNRDRVGYTF. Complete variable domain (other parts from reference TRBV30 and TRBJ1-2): SQTIHQWPATLVQPVGSPLSLECTVEGTSNPNLYWYRQAAGRGLQLLFYSVGIGQISSEVPQNLSASRPQDRQFILSSKKLLLSDSGFYLCAWSGNRDRVGYTFGSGTRLTVV.

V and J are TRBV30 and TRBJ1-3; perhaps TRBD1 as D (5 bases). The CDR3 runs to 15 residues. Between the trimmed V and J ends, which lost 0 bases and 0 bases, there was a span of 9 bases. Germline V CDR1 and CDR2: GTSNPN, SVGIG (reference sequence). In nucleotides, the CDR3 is TGTGCCTGGAGTGTGGGGGGTTACTCTGGAAACACCATATATTTT. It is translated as CAWSVGGYSGNTIYF. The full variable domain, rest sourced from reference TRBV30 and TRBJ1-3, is SQTIHQWPATLVQPVGSPLSLECTVEGTSNPNLYWYRQAAGRGLQLLFYSVGIGQISSEVPQNLSASRPQDRQFILSSKKLLLSDSGFYLCAWSVGGYSGNTIYFGEGSWLTVV.